The clone carrying this T cell receptor (beta chain) was recorded many times. CDR3 size: 12 residues. The V end lost 3 bases, the J end lost 13 bases, and 13 bases lay between the germline ends. The germline CDR1 and CDR2 sequences are MDHEN and SYDVKM. These data come from a study of T cells in Graves' hyperthyroidism and ophthalmopathy. Regions amplified from RNA transcripts were the TCR beta CDR3 regions. When the TCR CDR3 underwent first-round RT-PCR, the HTBI primer set was used. TCRdb reprocessed the multiplex PCR reads with MiXCR, giving one entry per CDR3 protein. The sample lists roughly 300,000 distinct CDR3 sequences, 15% to 20% occurring once. Exclusions: uncontrolled infection, other autoimmune disease, pregnancy, lactation.

Sample: blood. This clonotype originated in a woman aged 50 to 65 with Graves' hyperthyroidism. This sequence joins TRBV28 and TRBJ2-1; D is undetermined. The CDR3 loop is CASSFPMLSQFF. CDR3 DNA: TGTGCCAGCAGTTTCCCCATGCTCTCCCAGTTCTTC.